This TCR beta chain was found in a study of T-cell memory formation after mild COVID-19. V lost 3 bases to trimming and J lost 4 bases, with 16 bases between them. The CDR3 covers 16 residues. The V gene's germline CDR1 is MDHEN and CDR2 SYDVKM. From the 5' RACE reads, TCRdb called clonotypes with MiXCR, one entry per CDR3 protein. Of about 320,000 distinct CDR3 sequences detected, approximately 15% appear once; the ten largest clones hold around a fifth. This chain joins TRBV28 and TRBJ2-1; D might be TRBD1 or TRBD2, each matching 6 bases. This TCR came from a man aged 18 to 30 who had mild COVID-19 (a few samples of this study predate the infection). Cell type and time point are not known. Material for sequencing was PBMCs or a T cell subset sorted from them (not recorded which). This CDR3 reads CASSFVGGLKYNEQFF. The CDR3 bases are TGTGCCAGCAGTTTCGTTGGGGGGCTAAAATACAATGAGCAGTTCTTC.